A selection of T cell receptor beta chains follows, all from one sample in a study of response to subunit inactivated influenza vaccine. Via MiXCR, TCRdb re-called the RT-PCR reads, giving one row per CDR3 protein. Of around 160,000 distinct CDR3 sequences in the sample, roughly 11% were seen once. Sequenced material: non-naive T cells sorted from PBMCs, taken about 6 weeks after vaccination. The source is a middle-aged man who received an inactivated influenza vaccine. Each CDR3 is given with its conserved first and last residue. The D gene is left open where the match is weak. A row's size may be missing; if present it is once, few, many or a size class.

J,size,V,D,CDR3,DNA
TRBJ1-3,-,TRBV12-3/TRBV12-4,-,CASKPDITGNTIYF,TGTGCCAGCAAACCAGACATAACTGGAAACACCATATATTTT
TRBJ2-3,-,TRBV5-1,-,CASCLGGTSTDTQYF,TGCGCCAGCTGTTTGGGGGGAACTAGCACAGATACGCAGTATTTT
TRBJ2-3,-,TRBV6-1,-,CASSELVGGEADTQYF,TGTGCCAGCAGTGAATTAGTGGGGGGAGAAGCAGATACGCAGTATTTT
TRBJ2-1,few,TRBV3-1,TRBD2,CASSPRTSGNYNEQFF,TGTGCCAGCAGCCCCCGGACTAGCGGAAACTACAATGAGCAGTTCTTC
TRBJ1-5,few,TRBV7-2,-,CASSLGFRGGQDQPQHF,TGTGCCAGCAGCTTAGGTTTTAGGGGGGGGCAGGATCAGCCCCAGCATTTT
TRBJ1-2,-,TRBV7-6,-,CASSLVRGGYTF,TGTGCCAGCAGCTTAGTCAGGGGTGGCTACACCTTC
TRBJ2-7,few,TRBV2,-,CASSVVGDEQYF,TGTGCCAGCAGCGTCGTTGGGGACGAGCAGTACTTC
TRBJ2-3,-,TRBV27,-,CASSMVGPADTQYF,TGTGCCAGCAGTATGGTCGGCCCGGCAGATACGCAGTATTTT
TRBJ2-5,-,TRBV2,-,CASSVSNQETQYF,TGTGCCAGCAGTGTCTCTAACCAAGAGACCCAGTACTTC
TRBJ2-1,many,TRBV24-1,-,CATSDFQGKQFF,TGTGCCACCAGTGATTTCCAGGGGAAGCAGTTCTTC
TRBJ2-1,-,TRBV19,TRBD2,CASRTAAGGSYNEQFF,TGTGCCAGTAGGACCGCTGCGGGAGGCTCCTACAATGAGCAGTTCTTC
TRBJ2-2,-,TRBV27,TRBD2,CASSLIAGGSYTGELFF,TGTGCCAGCAGTTTAATCGCTGGCGGGAGTTACACCGGGGAGCTGTTTTTT
TRBJ2-1,-,TRBV12-3/TRBV12-4,TRBD2,CASSLGREGSNEQFF,TGTGCCAGCAGTTTGGGGCGGGAGGGTAGCAATGAGCAGTTCTTC